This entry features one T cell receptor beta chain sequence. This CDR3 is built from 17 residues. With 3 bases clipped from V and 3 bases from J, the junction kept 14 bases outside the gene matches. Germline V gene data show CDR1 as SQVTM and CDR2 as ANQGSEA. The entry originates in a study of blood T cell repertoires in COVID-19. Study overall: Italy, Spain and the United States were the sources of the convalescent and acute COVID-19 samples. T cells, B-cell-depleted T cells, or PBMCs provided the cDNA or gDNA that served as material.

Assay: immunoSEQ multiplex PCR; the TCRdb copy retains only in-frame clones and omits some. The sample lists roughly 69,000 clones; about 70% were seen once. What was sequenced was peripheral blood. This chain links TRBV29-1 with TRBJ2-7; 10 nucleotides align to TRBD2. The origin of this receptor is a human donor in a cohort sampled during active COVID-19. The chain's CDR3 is CSVEPEASGGPCYEQYF. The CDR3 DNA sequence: TGCAGCGTTGAGCCGGAGGCTAGCGGGGGCCCCTGCTACGAGCAGTACTTC.